What follows are 29 T cell receptor beta chains derived from one specimen sequenced in a study of blood T cell repertoires in COVID-19. The method was immunoSEQ multiplex PCR; TCRdb's version includes in-frame clones alone and lacks a portion of them. The sample holds 160,000 or so clones, approximately 87% seen once. Material: PBMCs or T cells enriched from blood (not recorded which). The receptors here all came from a woman between 45 and 60 years old who had recovered from COVID-19.

V and J are TRBV7-2 and TRBJ2-5; D is unresolved. CDR3 length: 13 residues. CDR1 is SGHTA, CDR2 FQGNSA, per germline. The V end was cut by 1 base, the J end by 5 bases, with 8 bases between. CDR3: CASSLGLLETQYF. The CDR3 DNA reads as TGTGCCAGCAGCTTAGGGCTGCTGGAGACCCAGTACTTC.

This chain uses TRBV3-1 (or the pseudogene TRBV3-2) with TRBJ1-2; the D gene is possibly TRBD1 (6 bases). Trimming pared 1 base from V and 4 bases from J, leaving 13 bases between. This CDR3 is 15 amino acids long. The germline V gene has CDR1 LGHDT and CDR2 YNNKEL (reference sequence). Written as DNA, the CDR3 is TGTGCCAGCAGCCAAGCGGCAGGGGCGAGCTATGGCTACACCTTC. Protein: CASSQAAGASYGYTF.

This clone has a single count. The rearrangement uses TRBV5-4 and TRBJ1-3, with D tentatively TRBD1 (5 bases). V gave up 6 bases and J gave up 0 bases, with 13 bases separating them. CDR3 length: 15 residues. Germline V gives CDR1 SGHNT, CDR2 YYREEE (reference sequence). The CDR3 here is CASTTAGLSGNTIYF. CDR3 nucleotide sequence: TGTGCCAGCACGACAGCGGGGCTCTCTGGAAACACCATATATTTT.

The J gene is TRBJ2-3, the V gene TRBV4-3; TRBD2 matches at 7 bases. J was trimmed by 3 bases and V by 0 bases; bases with no gene match: 6. The length of the CDR3 is 16 residues. The germline V gene has CDR1 LGHNA and CDR2 YSLEER. CDR3 sequence reads: CASSQERRGGTDTQYF. In nucleotides, the CDR3 is TGCGCCAGCAGCCAAGAAAGGCGCGGGGGTACAGATACGCAGTATTTT.

This rearrangement joins TRBV19 to TRBJ1-2, with unresolved D. The germline CDR1 and CDR2 sequences are LNHDA and SQIVND (reference sequence). The CDR3 spans 15 residues. V lost 7 bases and J lost 3, with 18 bases in between. The CDR3 region is CASTVASSAHYGYTF. Here the CDR3 DNA reads TGTGCCAGTACTGTAGCCTCCTCGGCTCACTATGGCTACACCTTC.

On this clone itself: One junction end disagrees with the germline gene, perhaps due to a read error. The V gene is TRBV15, the J gene TRBJ1-5, with 8 positions matching TRBD1. Germline values: CDR1 LNHNV, CDR2 YYDKDF (reference sequence). CDR3 size: 16 residues. The CDR3: CATSRGGQGEDQPQHF. Here the CDR3 DNA reads TGTGCCACCAGTAGAGGAGGACAGGGTGAGGATCAGCCCCAGCATTTT. Supplemented by reference TRBV15 and TRBJ1-5, the full variable domain reads DAMVIQNPRYQVTQFGKPVTLSCSQTLNHNVMYWYQQKSSQAPKLLFHYYDKDFNNEADTPDNFQSRRPNTSFCFLDIRSPGLGDTAMYLCATSRGGQGEDQPQHFGDGTRLSIL.

In its sample, this clone was seen once. The V gene is TRBV2, the J gene TRBJ2-5; no clear D. The CDR3 is 13 amino acids. Germline loops: CDR1 SNHLY, CDR2 FYNNEI. Trimming took 7 bases from V and 2 from J, leaving 11 bases between them. CDR3 region: CASTPYPQETQYF. CDR3 nucleotide sequence: TGTGCCAGCACTCCGTATCCGCAAGAGACCCAGTACTTC.

This clone has a single count. The CDR3 DNA is TGTGCCAGCAGTTTTGGGCGGGGGGCCGGGGAGCTGTTTTTT. Translation: CASSFGRGAGELFF. The chain uses TRBV27 and TRBJ2-2; 8 bases agree with TRBD2. The CDR3 sequence is 14 residues long. J was trimmed by 6 bases and V by 3 bases; bases with no gene match: 3. Germline V gene lookup returns CDR1 MNHEY and CDR2 SMNVEV (reference sequence).

V gene TRBV4-3 combines with J gene TRBJ1-2; D may be TRBD1 (6 bases). The CDR3 is 16 residues long. V gave up 0 bases and J gave up 7 bases, with 18 bases separating them. The germline V gene encodes CDR1 LGHNA and CDR2 YSLEER. CDR3 protein: CASSQEGLRGGSGYTF. The CDR3 DNA reads TGCGCCAGCAGCCAAGAAGGGCTCCGTGGGGGCAGTGGCTACACCTTC.

The rearrangement uses TRBV7-2 and TRBJ1-2; possibly TRBD1 for D (5 bases). Germline V gene data show CDR1 as SGHTA and CDR2 as FQGNSA. The length of the CDR3 is 14 residues. V was trimmed by 2 bases and J by 8 bases, leaving 15 bases between them. Written as DNA, the CDR3 is TGTGCCAGCAGCTTAATAGGACATACCAGGGGCTACACCTTC. Translation: CASSLIGHTRGYTF.

This clone has only a few counts. V usage is TRBV29-1 and J usage is TRBJ2-7; tentative D call: TRBD2 (6 bases). The CDR3 is made up of 16 amino acids. Trimming cost V 6 bases and J 3 bases, with 24 bases left between them. Germline CDR1 and CDR2: SQVTM and ANQGSEA. The CDR3 sequence: CSVTHLAAASFYEQYF. CDR3 DNA: TGCAGCGTGACACACTTAGCGGCGGCCTCCTTCTACGAGCAGTACTTC.

The chain is built from TRBV4-3 and TRBJ2-7, with D uncertain. V was cut by 4 bases and J by 3 bases, with 16 bases left in between. This CDR3 is built from 15 residues. CDR1 is LGHNA, CDR2 YSLEER, per germline. CDR3 bases: TGCGCCAGCAGCCCCCTGAGCGCGCCCGGCTACGAGCAGTACTTC. This gives the protein CASSPLSAPGYEQYF.

The chain uses TRBV7-2 and TRBJ1-1; D possibly corresponds to TRBD1 (6 bases). In germline, CDR1 is SGHTA, CDR2 FQGNSA. The CDR3 runs 12 residues. V was cut by 3 bases and J by 11 bases, with 13 bases left in between. The CDR3 spells CASSLQGHRAFF. The DNA of the CDR3 is TGTGCCAGCAGCTTGCAGGGACATAGGGCTTTCTTT. The full variable domain, in which reference TRBV7-2 and TRBJ1-1 provide the parts outside the CDR3, is GAGVSQSPSNKVTEKGKDVELRCDPISGHTALYWYRQSLGQGLEFLIYFQGNSAPDKSGLPSDRFSAERTGGSVSTLTIQRTQQEDSAVYLCASSLQGHRAFFGQGTRLTVV.

The chain is built from TRBV19 and TRBJ1-3, with a weak D call TRBD1 (6 bases). This CDR3 spans 17 amino acids. Germline values: CDR1 LNHDA, CDR2 SQIVND (reference sequence). V shed 4 bases and J shed 0 bases, with 16 bases lying between them. CDR3 nucleotides: TGTGCCAGTAGTAGCACCGGGACACCTTTCTCTGGAAACACCATATATTTT. It yields the protein CASSSTGTPFSGNTIYF.

A single count supports this clone. The chain has TRBV9 and TRBJ2-5; the match to TRBD2 covers 11 bases. CDR3 length equals 20 residues. The V and J ends lost 0 bases and 0 bases, in that order; junction bases with no gene match: 13. Germline V gives CDR1 SGDLS, CDR2 YYNGEE. Here the CDR3 DNA reads TGTGCCAGCAGCGTAGCCCCCCCTCTACTAGCGGGGGAAAACCAAGAGACCCAGTACTTC. It translates to CASSVAPPLLAGENQETQYF.

This clone was counted once. The V and J genes are TRBV7-2 and TRBJ2-5, with TRBD2 identical over 7 bases. V shed 1 base, J shed 5 bases, and the junction held 1 base outside the gene matches. This CDR3 contains 13 residues. Germline V gene lookup returns CDR1 SGHTA and CDR2 FQGNSA. This chain's CDR3 is CASSLVGGETQYF. The CDR3 nucleotides read TGTGCCAGCAGCTTAGTGGGGGGGGAGACCCAGTACTTC.

The chain employs TRBV18 and TRBJ1-1, with no clear D. V lost 4 bases to trimming and J lost 3 bases, with 6 bases between them. Germline V lookup: CDR1 KGHSH, CDR2 LQKENI. This CDR3 has 12 residues. The CDR3: CASSQQDTEAFF. In DNA, the CDR3 is TGTGCCAGCTCACAGCAGGACACTGAAGCTTTCTTT.

The V and J genes are TRBV6-5 and TRBJ1-2, with TRBD1 as a possible D gene (6 bases). Trimming took 7 bases from V and 7 from J, leaving 16 bases between them. Germline V gene data show CDR1 as MNHEY and CDR2 as SVGAGI. The length of the CDR3 is 13 residues. In DNA, the CDR3 is TGTGCCAGCACCCGATACTACAGGGCTGGCTACACCTTC. This translates into CASTRYYRAGYTF.

In its sample, this clone was seen a few times. V and J are TRBV19 and TRBJ1-6; 10 positions match TRBD1. The CDR3 consists of 15 residues. Germline assignment: CDR1 LNHDA and CDR2 SQIVND (reference sequence). The V segment lost 1 base and the J segment 6 bases; nucleotides outside the gene matches: 0. The CDR3 DNA sequence: TGTGCCAGTAGTATAGGGACAGGGGGTAATTCACCCCTCCACTTT. As protein: CASSIGTGGNSPLHF.

This CDR3 is CASSGAGTSNEQFF. In nucleotides, the CDR3 is TGTGCCAGCAGCGGGGCTGGGACTAGCAATGAGCAGTTCTTC. The chain uses TRBV7-2 and TRBJ2-1; TRBD2 matches at 8 bases. With 5 bases clipped from V and 6 bases from J, the junction kept 6 bases outside the gene matches. The CDR3 loop spans 14 amino acids. The germline V gene encodes CDR1 SGHTA and CDR2 FQGNSA.

CDR3 DNA: TGCGCCAGCAGCTTACAGGGAAATCAGCCCCAGCATTTT. Encoded protein: CASSLQGNQPQHF. The chain recombines TRBV5-1 with TRBJ1-5, with D possibly matching TRBD1 (6 bases). This CDR3 spans 13 amino acids. Trimming shortened V by 2 bases and J by 4 bases, and 7 bases separated the two germline ends. Germline CDR1 is SGHRS and CDR2 is YFSETQ. Variable domain in full (rest from reference TRBV5-1 and TRBJ1-5): KAGVTQTPRYLIKTRGQQVTLSCSPISGHRSVSWYQQTPGQGLQFLFEYFSETQRNKGNFPGRFSGRQFSNSRSEMNVSTLELGDSALYLCASSLQGNQPQHFGDGTRLSIL.

CDR3 sequence: CASSLRGTSTDTQYF. CDR3 nucleotides: TGTGCCAGCAGCTTGCGGGGGACTTCCACAGATACGCAGTATTTT. This chain uses TRBV11-2 with TRBJ2-3; TRBD2 agrees at 7 bases. The CDR3 covers 15 residues. Germline V gene lookup returns CDR1 SGHAT and CDR2 FQNNGV. Germline trimming cut 3 bases from V and 2 bases from J; bases unmatched to any gene: 5.

The chain employs TRBV5-5 and TRBJ1-3, with TRBD1 as a possible D gene (5 bases). Trimming removed 2 bases at V and 0 bases at J, with 12 bases between. CDR3 length: 16 residues. Germline assignment: CDR1 SGHKS and CDR2 YYEKEE (reference sequence). CDR3 amino acids: CASSLWGGLSGNTIYF. The CDR3 DNA sequence: TGTGCCAGCAGCTTATGGGGGGGACTCTCTGGAAACACCATATATTTT.

The V and J genes are TRBV19 and TRBJ1-4; D may be TRBD1 (5 bases). The V end lost 8 bases, the J end lost 7 bases, and 17 bases lay between the germline ends. In germline, CDR1 is LNHDA, CDR2 SQIVND (reference sequence). The CDR3 contains 14 residues. CDR3 sequence reads: CASVSWGDGEKLFF. The CDR3 bases are TGTGCCAGTGTTTCATGGGGGGATGGTGAAAAACTGTTTTTT.

V gene TRBV19 combines with J gene TRBJ2-5; 10 bases agree with TRBD1. V lost 4 bases and J lost 0; bases outside the gene matches: 5. The V gene's germline CDR1 is LNHDA and CDR2 SQIVND (reference sequence). The CDR3 contains 16 residues. The CDR3 is CASSRSDRGNQETQYF. The CDR3 DNA reads as TGTGCCAGTAGTAGGTCGGACAGGGGGAACCAAGAGACCCAGTACTTC. Together with reference TRBV19 and TRBJ2-5, the CDR3 gives the full variable domain: DGGITQSPKYLFRKEGQNVTLSCEQNLNHDAMYWYRQDPGQGLRLIYYSQIVNDFQKGDIAEGYSVSREKKESFPLTVTSAQKNPTAFYLCASSRSDRGNQETQYFGPGTRLLVL.

This chain joins TRBV6-5 and TRBJ2-7, with D unclear. CDR3 size: 11 residues. Germline values: CDR1 MNHEY, CDR2 SVGAGI. V gave up 10 bases and J gave up 4 bases, with 11 bases separating them. CDR3 residues: CANSPPYEQYF. The CDR3 nucleotides are TGTGCCAACTCACCCCCTTACGAGCAGTACTTC.

V gene TRBV29-1 combines with J gene TRBJ2-7; D perhaps matches TRBD2 (6 bases). V was cut by 6 bases and J by 3 bases, with 12 bases left in between. This CDR3 has 12 amino acids. Looked up from germline, CDR1 is SQVTM and CDR2 is ANQGSEA. The DNA for the CDR3 is TGCAGCGTCGGAGGGCCTCTCTACGAGCAGTACTTC. Residues: CSVGGPLYEQYF.

The chain carries TRBV4-2 and TRBJ1-5; no reliable D call. The CDR3 consists of 15 residues. Germline assignment: CDR1 LGHNA and CDR2 YNFKEQ. The V end lost 6 bases, the J end lost 4 bases, and 16 bases lay between the germline ends. The CDR3 loop is CASSPFGRENQPQHF. CDR3 DNA sequence: TGTGCCAGCAGTCCATTCGGACGGGAAAATCAGCCCCAGCATTTT.

This sequence joins TRBV5-8 and TRBJ1-1; D remains unclear. The V and J ends lost 3 bases and 6 bases respectively, with 12 bases between them. This CDR3 region has 13 residues. Germline loops: CDR1 SGHTS, CDR2 YDEGEE. This CDR3 is CASSYPVGPEAFF. CDR3 nucleotide sequence: TGTGCCAGCAGCTATCCCGTTGGCCCTGAAGCTTTCTTT. The full variable domain, in which reference TRBV5-8 and TRBJ1-1 provide the parts outside the CDR3, is EAGVTQSPTHLIKTRGQQATLRCSPISGHTSVYWYQQALGLGLQFLLWYDEGEERNRGNFPPRFSGRQFPNYSSELNVNALELEDSALYLCASSYPVGPEAFFGQGTRLTVV.